The T cell receptor beta chain under discussion was sequenced for a study of cytomegalovirus exposure and HLA in healthy donors. Looked up from germline, CDR1 is SGHTA and CDR2 is FQGNSA. The CDR3 length is 14 residues. V lost 5 bases and J lost 7; bases outside the gene matches: 6. Whole-study results and caveats: Upon later analysis, TCR association rates were observed to vary by HLA locus, being highest for DRB1 and lowest for HLA-C.

Concerning this clone: No antigen is known for it.

The PCR ran on 60 Vbeta and 13 Jbeta primers. Repertoires were generated with immunoSEQ multiplex PCR, while TCRdb's copy carries only in-frame clones and drops some. The table includes about 110,000 clones, 75% detected once. The V call is TRBV7-2, the J call TRBJ1-5, with 9 bases that match TRBD1. The sequence was collected from a man between 40 and 49 years old in good health and CMV-seronegative. The sample comprised PBMCs. CDR3 nucleotides: TGTGCCAGCAGCCCGGGACAGGGTAGCCAGCCCCAGCATTTT. This codes for CASSPGQGSQPQHF.